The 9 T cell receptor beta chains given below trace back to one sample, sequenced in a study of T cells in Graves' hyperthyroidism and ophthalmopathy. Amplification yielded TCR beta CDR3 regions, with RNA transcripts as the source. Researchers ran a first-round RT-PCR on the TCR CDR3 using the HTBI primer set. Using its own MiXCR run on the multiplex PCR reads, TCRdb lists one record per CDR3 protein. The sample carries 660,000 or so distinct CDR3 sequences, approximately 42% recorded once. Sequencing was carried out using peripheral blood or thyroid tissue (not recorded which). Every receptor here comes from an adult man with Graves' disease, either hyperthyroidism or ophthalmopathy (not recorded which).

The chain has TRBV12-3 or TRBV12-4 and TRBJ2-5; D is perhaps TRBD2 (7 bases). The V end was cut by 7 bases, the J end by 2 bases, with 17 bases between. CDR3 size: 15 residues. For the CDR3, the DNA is TGTGCCAGCACCGCAGGGGAGGGGGGACAAGAGACCCAGTACTTC. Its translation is CASTAGEGGQETQYF.

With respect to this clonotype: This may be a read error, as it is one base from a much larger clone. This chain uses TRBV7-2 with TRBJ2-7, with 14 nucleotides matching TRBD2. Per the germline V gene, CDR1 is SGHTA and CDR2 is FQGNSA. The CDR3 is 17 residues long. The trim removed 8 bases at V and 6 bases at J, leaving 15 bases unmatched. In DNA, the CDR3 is TGTGCCAGCGGCGTCGACCGGACTAGCGGGAGGTTCGGCGAGCAGTACTTC. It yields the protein CASGVDRTSGRFGEQYF.

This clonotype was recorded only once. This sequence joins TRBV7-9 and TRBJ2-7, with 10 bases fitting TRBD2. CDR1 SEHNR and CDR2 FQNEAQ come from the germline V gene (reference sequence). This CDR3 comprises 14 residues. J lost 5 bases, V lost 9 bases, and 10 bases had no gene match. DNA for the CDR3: TGTGCCAGTGCACTAGCGGGACTAGCGAACGAGCAGTACTTC. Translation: CASALAGLANEQYF.

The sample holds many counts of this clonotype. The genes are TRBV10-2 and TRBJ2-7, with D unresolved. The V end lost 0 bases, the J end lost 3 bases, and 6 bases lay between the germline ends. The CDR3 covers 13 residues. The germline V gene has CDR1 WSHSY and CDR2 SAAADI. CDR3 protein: CASSESGVYEQYF. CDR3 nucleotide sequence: TGCGCCAGCAGTGAGTCAGGTGTCTACGAGCAGTACTTC.

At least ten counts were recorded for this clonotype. Here the CDR3 reads CATSRPDRGNSPLHF. CDR3 nucleotides: TGTGCCACCAGCAGACCGGACAGGGGTAATTCACCCCTCCACTTT. The genes are TRBV15 and TRBJ1-6; TRBD1 agrees at 9 bases. The junction had 2 bases not matched to a gene; V was cut back by 2 bases and J by 6 bases. CDR3 length equals 15 residues. In germline, CDR1 is LNHNV, CDR2 YYDKDF (reference sequence).

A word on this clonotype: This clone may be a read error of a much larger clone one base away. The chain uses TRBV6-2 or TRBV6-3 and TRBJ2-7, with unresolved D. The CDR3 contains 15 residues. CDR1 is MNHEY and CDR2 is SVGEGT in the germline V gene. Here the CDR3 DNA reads TGTGCCGGCAGTTACTACCAGGCACCTAACTACGAGCAGTACTTC. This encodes CAGSYYQAPNYEQYF.

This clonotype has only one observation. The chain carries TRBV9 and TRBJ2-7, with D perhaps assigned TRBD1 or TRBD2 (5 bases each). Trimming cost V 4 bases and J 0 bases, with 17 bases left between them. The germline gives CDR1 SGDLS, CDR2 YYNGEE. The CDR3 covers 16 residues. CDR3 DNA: TGTGCCAGCAGCCAAGAGTTTGGGACCCACTCCTACGAGCAGTACTTC. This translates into CASSQEFGTHSYEQYF.

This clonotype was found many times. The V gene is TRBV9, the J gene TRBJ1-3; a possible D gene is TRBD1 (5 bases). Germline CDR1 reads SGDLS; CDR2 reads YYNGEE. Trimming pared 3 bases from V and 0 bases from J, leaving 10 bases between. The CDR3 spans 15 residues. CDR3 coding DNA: TGTGCCAGCAGCGAACAGGAGAGCTCTGGAAACACCATATATTTT. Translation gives CASSEQESSGNTIYF.

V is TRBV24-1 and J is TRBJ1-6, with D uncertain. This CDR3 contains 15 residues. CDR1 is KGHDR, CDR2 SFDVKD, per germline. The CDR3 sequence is CGSSLYRGLNSPLHF. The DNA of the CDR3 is TGTGGCAGCAGTTTGTACAGAGGTTTAAATTCACCCCTCCACTTT.